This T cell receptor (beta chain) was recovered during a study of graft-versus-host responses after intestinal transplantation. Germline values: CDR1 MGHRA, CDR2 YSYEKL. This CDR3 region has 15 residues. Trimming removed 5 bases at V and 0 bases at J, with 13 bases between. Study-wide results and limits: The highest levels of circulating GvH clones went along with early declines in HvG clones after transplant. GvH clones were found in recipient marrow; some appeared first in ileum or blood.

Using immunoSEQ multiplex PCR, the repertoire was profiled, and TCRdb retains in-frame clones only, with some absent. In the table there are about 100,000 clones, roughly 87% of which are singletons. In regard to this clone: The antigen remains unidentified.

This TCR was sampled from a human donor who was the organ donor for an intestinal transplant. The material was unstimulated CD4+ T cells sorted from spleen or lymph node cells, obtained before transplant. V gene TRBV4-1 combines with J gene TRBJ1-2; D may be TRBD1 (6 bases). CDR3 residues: CASSYDGQPNYGYTF. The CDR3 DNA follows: TGCGCCAGCAGCTACGACGGACAGCCTAACTATGGCTACACCTTC.